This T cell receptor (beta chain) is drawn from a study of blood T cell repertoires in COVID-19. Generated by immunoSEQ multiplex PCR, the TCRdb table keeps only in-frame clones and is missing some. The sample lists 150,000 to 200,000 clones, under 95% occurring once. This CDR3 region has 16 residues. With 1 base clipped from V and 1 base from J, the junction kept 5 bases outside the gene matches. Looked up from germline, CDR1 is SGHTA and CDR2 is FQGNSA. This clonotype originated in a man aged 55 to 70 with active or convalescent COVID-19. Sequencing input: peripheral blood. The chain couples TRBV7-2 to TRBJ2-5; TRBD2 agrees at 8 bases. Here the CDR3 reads CASSLGLLAAQETQYF. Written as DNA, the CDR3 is TGTGCCAGCAGCTTAGGGTTACTAGCGGCCCAAGAGACCCAGTACTTC. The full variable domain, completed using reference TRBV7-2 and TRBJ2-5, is GAGVSQSPSNKVTEKGKDVELRCDPISGHTALYWYRQSLGQGLEFLIYFQGNSAPDKSGLPSDRFSAERTGGSVSTLTIQRTQQEDSAVYLCASSLGLLAAQETQYFGPGTRLLVL.